A selection of T cell receptor beta chains follows, all from one sample in a study of T cell repertoires in cytomegalovirus infection. MiXCR, run by TCRdb on the reads, gives a single entry per CDR3 protein. The table has about 740,000 distinct CDR3 sequences, around 35% seen once. No cognate antigen is known for these TCRs. The specimen comprised cultured PBMCs, sampled from culture after CMV antigen stimulation. The receptors stem from a human donor in good health (CMV status not recorded). Some clones in this sample may be carry-over from other donors' samples. The CDR3 runs from the conserved cysteine through the conserved F or W. The order of the fields is J gene, V gene, D gene, clone size, CDR3 DNA, CDR3 protein. The D gene is left open where the match is weak. Size values are once, few and many counts, or a class for expanded clones, and some rows have none.

TRBJ1-5	TRBV6-1	-	-	TGTGCCAGCAGTGAATTGACCCGCAATCAGCCCCAGCATTTT	CASSELTRNQPQHF
TRBJ1-1	TRBV12-5	-	-	TGTGCTAGTGTCCCCCCCGGGGGCACTGAAGCTTTCTTT	CASVPPGGTEAFF
TRBJ2-3	TRBV29-1	TRBD2	-	TGCAGCGTTGAGGGGGGGAGCACAGATACGCAGTATTTT	CSVEGGSTDTQYF
TRBJ1-3	TRBV28	-	few	TGTGCCAGCAGTTCGTCAACCCAAGGAAACACCATATATTTT	CASSSSTQGNTIYF
TRBJ2-2	TRBV25-1	TRBD2	-	TGTGCCAGCAGTGAATACGTTCGGGGGGTAGACACCGGGGAGCTGTTTTTT	CASSEYVRGVDTGELFF
TRBJ2-4	TRBV28	TRBD2	-	TGTGCCAGCAGACCCGGACTAGCGACTAAAAACATTCAGTACTTC	CASRPGLATKNIQYF
TRBJ2-1	TRBV20-1	TRBD2	few	TGCAGTGCTAGTGCCGCTAGCGGGAGCCCCCCCCCCAATGAGCAGTTCTTC	CSASAASGSPPPNEQFF
TRBJ2-4	TRBV7-8	TRBD1	-	TGTGCCAGCAGCCCGGACAGGGTGGGTTGGAACATTCAGTACTTC	CASSPDRVGWNIQYF
TRBJ1-2	TRBV2	-	-	TGTGCCAGCAGTGCCGGGTGGCAGGACTATGGCTACACCTTC	CASSAGWQDYGYTF
TRBJ2-1	TRBV6-2/TRBV6-3	TRBD2	few	TGTGCCAGCAGTTACTCTGGGCTAGCGGGAGGCCGCGGAAACCGGCTAAATGAGCAGTTCTTC	CASSYSGLAGGRGNRLNEQFF
TRBJ2-7	TRBV7-2	-	-	TGTGCCAGCAGCTTAGACACCAGGGTAAAGTACTTC	CASSLDTRVKYF
TRBJ2-1	TRBV5-1	-	once	TGCGCCAGCAGCTTGGCCAGGGGCAACAATGAGCAGTTCTTC	CASSLARGNNEQFF
TRBJ2-6	TRBV4-1	-	-	TGCGCCAGCAGCCAACTGGGGACTGGGGCCAACGTCCTGACTTTC	CASSQLGTGANVLTF
TRBJ2-1	TRBV7-2	-	many	TGTGCCAGCAGCCCTGACTTAGAAGCCTCCTACAATGAGCAGTTCTTC	CASSPDLEASYNEQFF
TRBJ2-7	TRBV12-3/TRBV12-4	-	-	TGTGCCAGCAGTATGTGGGAAGAGCAGTACTTC	CASSMWEEQYF
TRBJ1-3	TRBV7-8	-	many	TGTGCCAGCAGCTACGAATCACGTGGAAACACCATATATTTT	CASSYESRGNTIYF
TRBJ2-7	TRBV20-1	-	-	TGCAGTGCTAGAGACCTGAACTTCTTTGGGACCTACGAGCAGTACTTC	CSARDLNFFGTYEQYF
TRBJ2-7	TRBV19	-	few	TGTGCCAGTAGTACCCGTGCGTTGGGGGAGCAGTACTTC	CASSTRALGEQYF
TRBJ2-3	TRBV20-1	-	-	TGCAGTGCTAGAGATGTTAAGAGGGGAGATACGCAGTATTTT	CSARDVKRGDTQYF
TRBJ2-1	TRBV28	-	-	TGTGCCAGCAGTTTAAGTCTAGCTTCCTACAATGAGCAGTTCTTC	CASSLSLASYNEQFF
TRBJ2-7	TRBV7-2	TRBD2	-	TGTGCCAGCAGCGTGGGACTAGCGGGAGGCGAGCAGTACTTC	CASSVGLAGGEQYF
TRBJ2-3	TRBV28	TRBD2	-	TGTGCCAGCAGTTTAGGGGGAGCGGGGGGCCTCACAGATACGCAGTATTTT	CASSLGGAGGLTDTQYF